The rows below give T cell receptor beta chains drawn from one sample of a study of ipilimumab plus nivolumab after autologous stem cell transplantation. Repertoires were generated with immunoSEQ multiplex PCR, while TCRdb's copy carries only in-frame clones and drops some. This sample has 16,000 or so clones, with over 60% found just once. The input for sequencing was PBMCs, taken in a trial of ipilimumab plus nivolumab as post-transplant consolidation. These receptors were collected from a male donor with diffuse large B-cell lymphoma. CDR3s include the opening cysteine and the closing phenylalanine or tryptophan. The order of the fields is clone size, J gene, D gene, V gene, CDR3 DNA, CDR3 protein. The D gene is left open where the match is weak. Rows may omit the clone size; those that give it use once, few, many or a size class.

-	TRBJ2-7	-	TRBV11-2	TGTGCCAGCAGCCAGGGAAGGGGGCGGGGGAGCTACTACGAGCAGTACTTC	CASSQGRGRGSYYEQYF
-	TRBJ1-2	-	TRBV5-6	TGTGCCAGCAGCTTGGAGGCGGCTCAACTCTATGGCTACACCTTC	CASSLEAAQLYGYTF
few	TRBJ2-7	-	TRBV7-2	TGTGCCAGCAGCCCTCCCCTATCGCAGGTTAGGCCCTACGAGCAGTACTTC	CASSPPLSQVRPYEQYF
few	TRBJ1-2	-	TRBV5-1	TGCGCCAGCAGCCCCGAGGGCTTGGGCTACACCTTC	CASSPEGLGYTF
-	TRBJ2-1	-	TRBV29-1	TGCAGCGTTGTAGGGGAGGCTGAGCAGTTCTTC	CSVVGEAEQFF
-	TRBJ2-7	-	TRBV19	TGTGCCAGTAGTAATCGCGGAAACTCCTACGAGCAGTACTTC	CASSNRGNSYEQYF
-	TRBJ2-5	TRBD2	TRBV11-2	TGTGCCAGCAGCACTAGACTAGCGGGAGAGGCGACCCAGTACTTC	CASSTRLAGEATQYF
once	TRBJ1-1	-	TRBV7-6	TGTGCCAGCAGCTTAGATCCTGGGAAGAACACTGAAGCTTTCTTT	CASSLDPGKNTEAFF
-	TRBJ1-4	TRBD1	TRBV4-2	TGTGCCAGCAGCCAAGGACAGGGGGATGAAAAACTGTTTTTT	CASSQGQGDEKLFF
-	TRBJ2-6	TRBD2	TRBV19	TGTGCCAGTAGTATTATCATAGCGGGAGTGGGTCGATCCTCTTACGTCCTGACTTTC	CASSIIIAGVGRSSYVLTF
few	TRBJ1-2	-	TRBV7-9	TGTGCCAGCAGCCCTGACTATGGCTACACCTTC	CASSPDYGYTF
-	TRBJ2-7	TRBD2	TRBV7-8	TGTGCCAGCAGCAGTACTAGCGGGGCTACCTACGAGCAGTACTTC	CASSSTSGATYEQYF
-	TRBJ2-2	-	TRBV30	TGTGCCTGGAGTGTACTAGGCGGGGAGCTGTTTTTT	CAWSVLGGELFF
once	TRBJ2-7	TRBD1	TRBV30	TGTGCCTGGGGGGGTCACAGGGGGCGAATAGTCGAGCAGTACTTC	CAWGGHRGRIVEQYF
-	TRBJ1-3	-	TRBV28	TGTGCCAGCAGAAGGACGGTAGGAAACACCATATATTTT	CASRRTVGNTIYF
medium-sized	TRBJ2-7	-	TRBV28	TGTGCCAGCAGTTCACACCGATCGAGCTCCTACGAGCAGTACTTC	CASSSHRSSSYEQYF
-	TRBJ1-2	-	TRBV28	TGTGCCAGCAGTCTTGTTGGGGTTGGCTACACCTTC	CASSLVGVGYTF
-	TRBJ2-7	TRBD2	TRBV18	TGTGCCAGCTCTCTGACTAGCGGAGCGTCCTACGAGCAGTACTTC	CASSLTSGASYEQYF
few	TRBJ2-3	-	TRBV30	TGTGCCTGGAGGGGAGGCCCTAGTAGAGGGCCAGATACGCAGTATTTT	CAWRGGPSRGPDTQYF
once	TRBJ1-3	-	TRBV11-2	TGTGCCAGCAGCCCATTGGGCAGGGGAAACACCATATATTTT	CASSPLGRGNTIYF
-	TRBJ2-1	TRBD2	TRBV7-2	TGTGCCAGCAGCTTTTGGACTAGCGGGGGCGATGAGCAGTTCTTC	CASSFWTSGGDEQFF
few	TRBJ1-3	TRBD1	TRBV5-1	TGCGCCAGCTCACCCCAGGGGGACACTGGAAACACCATATATTTT	CASSPQGDTGNTIYF
-	TRBJ2-3	-	TRBV5-1	TGCGCCAGCAGTTTAGAGAATCCTAGCACAGATACGCAGTATTTT	CASSLENPSTDTQYF
-	TRBJ2-1	TRBD1	TRBV19	TGTGCCAGTAGTCGTAGAGGGACAGGAGCCTACAATGAGCAGTTCTTC	CASSRRGTGAYNEQFF
few	TRBJ1-2	TRBD1	TRBV9	TGTGCCAGCAGCCCTCAGCCGGGACAGTCTAACTATGGCTACACCTTC	CASSPQPGQSNYGYTF
-	TRBJ1-1	-	TRBV19	TGTGCCAGTAGTATTGGCGTAGAAACTGAAGCTTTCTTT	CASSIGVETEAFF
-	TRBJ2-5	-	TRBV5-6	TGTGCCAGCAGCCCGGGGATTATCGTCACAGAGACCCAGTACTTC	CASSPGIIVTETQYF
-	TRBJ2-7	-	TRBV18	TGTGCCAGCTCACCGACGACAGACTCCTACGAGCAGTACTTC	CASSPTTDSYEQYF
-	TRBJ2-7	-	TRBV6-5	TGTGCCAGCAGGCTGACAGTGGGCCTCTACGAGCAGTACTTC	CASRLTVGLYEQYF
few	TRBJ2-1	TRBD2	TRBV5-4	TGTGCCAGCAGCCGGACTAGCGGGAGTAATGAGCAGTTCTTC	CASSRTSGSNEQFF
few	TRBJ1-2	-	TRBV4-1	TGTGCCAGCAGCCAAGAATTGGGGTACACCTTC	CASSQELGYTF
many	TRBJ1-3	-	TRBV10-2	TGCGCCAGCAGTGAGTTCAGTGGCTCCGGAAACACCATATATTTT	CASSEFSGSGNTIYF
-	TRBJ1-6	-	TRBV5-6	TGTGCCAGCAGCTTGGACGGTGGGTATAATTCACCCCTCCACTTT	CASSLDGGYNSPLHF
-	TRBJ2-3	TRBD2	TRBV5-1	TGCGCCAGCAGCTTGGCGACTAGCGGGGATACGCAGTATTTT	CASSLATSGDTQYF
-	TRBJ1-2	-	TRBV5-1	TGCGCCAGCAGCTTGGAGGCCTCTAACTATGGCTACACCTTC	CASSLEASNYGYTF
-	TRBJ2-3	-	TRBV5-1	TGCGCCAGCTCCAGTACTAGCACAGATACGCAGTATTTT	CASSSTSTDTQYF
-	TRBJ1-5	-	TRBV5-6	TGTGCCAGCAGCCGGACAGATAGCAATCAGCCCCAGCATTTT	CASSRTDSNQPQHF
-	TRBJ1-2	-	TRBV5-6	TGTGCCAGCAGCTCGTCCGGGACGTACTATGGCTACACCTTC	CASSSSGTYYGYTF
-	TRBJ1-1	TRBD1	TRBV18	TGTGCCAGCTCACTCACCGCCGGACAGGGGCCCCAAGGCACTGAAGCTTTCTTT	CASSLTAGQGPQGTEAFF
-	TRBJ1-1	-	TRBV30	TGTGCCTGGAGTACCAGGTTCGTTAACACTGAAGCTTTCTTT	CAWSTRFVNTEAFF
-	TRBJ2-7	-	TRBV5-5	TGTGCCAGCAGCTTGGATGGACGCGATCAATTC	CASSLDGRDQF
-	TRBJ1-6	-	TRBV5-1	TGCGCCAGCAGCTTGGAAGGCCCCCCCAATTCACCCCTCCACTTT	CASSLEGPPNSPLHF
once	TRBJ2-3	TRBD1	TRBV25-1	TGTGCCAGCAGTGAGGGACAGGGGGAGACAGATACGCAGTATTTT	CASSEGQGETDTQYF
-	TRBJ1-3	-	TRBV7-9	TGTGCCAGCAGCCTTCGGGGGCCGGCTCTTTGGAACACCATATATTTT	CASSLRGPALWNTIYF